This is a list of T cell receptor beta chains from one sample in a study of T cells in tuberculosis. Only in-frame clones appear in the TCRdb table, and some are missing; sequencing was by immunoSEQ multiplex PCR. Here the sample spans 55,000 to 60,000 clones, 88% being singletons. The specimen sequenced was CD1b-GMM tetramer-negative cells sorted from PBMCs. These TCRs come from an adult woman with latent tuberculosis. Each CDR3 is given with its conserved first and last residue. Each record gives: D gene, CDR3 length, V gene, clone size, J gene, CDR3 DNA, CDR3 protein. A D gene is named only where the DNA matches it firmly. Expanded clones get a size class; other rows say once, few or many, or leave the size out.

NA	15	TRBV4-3	NA	TRBJ2-7	TGCGCCAGCAGCCAAGATCAAGGGGGTTCGTACGAGCAGTACTTC	CASSQDQGGSYEQYF
TRBD2	17	TRBV7-2	NA	TRBJ2-7	TGTGCCAGCAGCTTTGGAGCGGGAGGGCCGGGGTTGGCCGAGCAGTACTTC	CASSFGAGGPGLAEQYF
TRBD2	15	TRBV2	NA	TRBJ2-5	TGTGCCAGCAGTGGGGCTAGCGGGGGGCGGGAGACCCAGTACTTC	CASSGASGGRETQYF
TRBD1	16	TRBV6-7	once	TRBJ1-5	TGTGCCAGCAATACGATTGGGGACAGGGGAAATCAGCCCCAGCATTTT	CASNTIGDRGNQPQHF
NA	11	TRBV2	NA	TRBJ1-2	TGTGCCAGCAGTGAAGCGCTTACGAGCACCTTC	CASSEALTSTF
NA	16	TRBV29-1	few	TRBJ2-7	TGCAGCGTTGAAGAACGTATAGGGACAAACTCCTACGAGCAGTACTTC	CSVEERIGTNSYEQYF
TRBD1	14	TRBV5-1	NA	TRBJ1-1	TGCGCCAGCAGCATCCGACAGGGTGGCACTGAAGCTTTCTTT	CASSIRQGGTEAFF
NA	13	TRBV7-3	NA	TRBJ2-5	TGTGCCAGCAGCTTATTCCCGAGAGAGACCCAGTACTTC	CASSLFPRETQYF
TRBD2	15	TRBV9	NA	TRBJ2-7	TGTGCCAGCAGCGCGACTAGCGGGGCCTCCTACGAGCAGTACTTC	CASSATSGASYEQYF
TRBD2	16	TRBV7-9	NA	TRBJ2-7	TGTGCCAGCAGCCATGTGGGACTAGCGGGCGCCTACGAGCAGTACTTC	CASSHVGLAGAYEQYF
NA	16	TRBV6-4	NA	TRBJ2-2	TGTGCCAGCAGTGACCGGGGGACCTTTAACACCGGGGAGCTGTTTTTT	CASSDRGTFNTGELFF
NA	14	TRBV5-6	NA	TRBJ2-3	TGTGCCAGCAGCCGAGTCAGGAGCACAGATACGCAGTATTTT	CASSRVRSTDTQYF
NA	15	TRBV9	once	TRBJ2-7	TGTGCCAGCAGCGTAGGGGTAGCGGATTCCTACGAGCAGTACTTC	CASSVGVADSYEQYF
TRBD2	16	TRBV5-1	NA	TRBJ2-1	TGCGCCAGCAGCTTGTTGACTAGCGGGAGTGTAGGTGAGCAGTTCTTC	CASSLLTSGSVGEQFF
NA	17	TRBV10-3	once	TRBJ2-7	TGTGCCATCAGTGAGTCTATGGAGTATTCCCCTCTCTACGAGCAGTACTTC	CAISESMEYSPLYEQYF
NA	14	TRBV6-5	NA	TRBJ1-4	TGTGCCAGCAGTTACGGGGCGGGATATGAAAAACTGTTTTTT	CASSYGAGYEKLFF
NA	15	TRBV12-5	NA	TRBJ2-6	TGTGCTAGTCGGGACACCATCTCTGGGGCCAACGTCCTGACTTTC	CASRDTISGANVLTF
NA	16	TRBV21-1	NA	TRBJ2-1	TGTGCCAGCAGCCCCCACTCCGACAGGCCGAGGGATGAGCAGTTCTTC	CASSPHSDRPRDEQFF
TRBD2	16	TRBV2	NA	TRBJ2-7	TGTGCCAGCAAGTCACTGGCGGGGGGGCTCTCCTACGAGCAGTACTTC	CASKSLAGGLSYEQYF
TRBD2	16	TRBV5-1	NA	TRBJ2-3	TGCGCCAGCAGCTTGGAGCCTAGCGGGGGATCAGATACGCAGTATTTT	CASSLEPSGGSDTQYF
TRBD2	18	TRBV4-2	few	TRBJ2-2	TGTGCCAGCAGCCAAGGGGCCTTAGCGGGATGGAACACCGGGGAGCTGTTTTTT	CASSQGALAGWNTGELFF
TRBD2	14	TRBV19	NA	TRBJ2-1	TGTGCCACTGGGGGGGGAGCCGCGTTCGATGAGCAGTTCTTC	CATGGGAAFDEQFF
TRBD1	16	TRBV9	NA	TRBJ1-4	TGTGCCAGCAGCGCCAGAACCGGGACAGAGACCGAAAAACTGTTTTTT	CASSARTGTETEKLFF
TRBD2	15	TRBV6-6	once	TRBJ2-3	TGTGCCAGCAGTTTCAAGCGGGGGTGGGCAGATACGCAGTATTTT	CASSFKRGWADTQYF
NA	16	TRBV4-3	NA	TRBJ2-7	TGCGCCAGCAGCCAAGGAGTTGGGGGCCCTCCTTCCGAGCAGTACTTC	CASSQGVGGPPSEQYF
TRBD2	15	TRBV6-5	once	TRBJ2-3	TGTGCCAGCAGTGGGGTTAGCGGGGGGCCAGATACGCAGTATTTT	CASSGVSGGPDTQYF
NA	15	TRBV21-1	NA	TRBJ1-1	TGTGCCAGCAGCCATGGGCGGGGGATGGGCACTGAAGCTTTCTTT	CASSHGRGMGTEAFF
NA	13	TRBV12-5	NA	TRBJ2-1	TGTGCTAGTGGACAAAACTCCTACAATGAGCAGTTCTTC	CASGQNSYNEQFF
NA	16	TRBV15	NA	TRBJ1-6	TGTGCCACCAGCAAAGATCAGGGGTTCTATAATTCACCCCTCCACTTT	CATSKDQGFYNSPLHF
NA	16	TRBV27	NA	TRBJ2-1	TGTGCCAGCAGTTCCATTCCGTTGGGCAGTCCCAATGAGCAGTTCTTC	CASSSIPLGSPNEQFF
NA	11	TRBV30	NA	TRBJ1-2	TGTGCCTGGAGCCTAACCGGTGGCTACACCTTC	CAWSLTGGYTF
TRBD2	15	TRBV6-4	few	TRBJ2-3	TGTGCCAGCAGTGATCTAGCGGGGGGCACAGATACGCAGTATTTT	CASSDLAGGTDTQYF
NA	11	TRBV11-3	NA	TRBJ2-7	TGTGCCAGCAGCTTAGCCCTCGAGCAGTACTTC	CASSLALEQYF
NA	14	TRBV5-6	NA	TRBJ1-6	TGTGCCAGCAGCTTGCAACAGAATAATTCACCCCTCCACTTT	CASSLQQNNSPLHF
TRBD2	16	TRBV4-1	NA	TRBJ2-1	TGCGCCAGCAGCCAAGATGGCGGGGGGCTTAGGAATGAGCAGTTCTTC	CASSQDGGGLRNEQFF
NA	15	TRBV5-4	NA	TRBJ1-6	TGTGCCAGCAGCTTGGCGGCAGGGGTTAATTCACCCCTCCACTTT	CASSLAAGVNSPLHF
TRBD1	14	TRBV6-6	NA	TRBJ1-1	TGTGCCAGCAGTCCGACAGGGGGCAACACTGAAGCTTTCTTT	CASSPTGGNTEAFF
NA	16	TRBV5-1	NA	TRBJ1-1	TGCGCCAGCAGCTTGGTTGAGTTACAGGGGAACACTGAAGCTTTCTTT	CASSLVELQGNTEAFF
TRBD1	13	TRBV7-2	few	TRBJ2-1	TGTGCCAGCAGGGACAGGGGGCATAATGAGCAGTTCTTC	CASRDRGHNEQFF
TRBD2	23	TRBV19	NA	TRBJ2-1	TGTGCCAGTAGTATAGGGGGGGGGCGTAGATCCGGGACTAGCGGGAGGGCCTACAATGAGCAGTTCTTC	CASSIGGGRRSGTSGRAYNEQFF
NA	14	TRBV14	NA	TRBJ1-2	TGTGCCAGCAGCCACCTCCAGACAGGCTATGGCTACACCTTC	CASSHLQTGYGYTF
NA	13	TRBV19	NA	TRBJ1-5	TGTGCCAGTAGAATTTATAGCAATCAGCCCCAGCATTTT	CASRIYSNQPQHF
TRBD1	14	TRBV30	NA	TRBJ1-5	TGTGCCTGGGCTTCCGGGACAGGGGTTCAGCCCCAGCATTTT	CAWASGTGVQPQHF
NA	13	TRBV11-2	NA	TRBJ2-7	TGTGCCAGCAGCTTAGGACACGGCTACGAGCAGTACTTC	CASSLGHGYEQYF
TRBD1	15	TRBV5-1	NA	TRBJ2-7	TGCGCCAGCAACGGAGGGGGGACAGGAGGCTACGAGCAGTACTTC	CASNGGGTGGYEQYF
NA	11	TRBV7-9	NA	TRBJ1-1	TGTGCCAGCAGCACCCCGGGAGAAGCTTTCTTT	CASSTPGEAFF
NA	17	TRBV7-2	NA	TRBJ2-1	TGTGCCAGCAGCAAGATATCGGGGGACGGCTCCTACAATGAGCAGTTCTTC	CASSKISGDGSYNEQFF
NA	14	TRBV5-4	NA	TRBJ2-2	TGTGCCAGCAGCTTGGCTGGGACCGCAGCGGGGCTGTTTTTT	CASSLAGTAAGLFF
TRBD1	14	TRBV11-3	NA	TRBJ2-2	TGTGCCAGCAGCTTGGCAGGGGGCACCGGGGAGCTGTTTTTT	CASSLAGGTGELFF
NA	17	TRBV5-1	NA	TRBJ1-1	TGCGCCAGCAGCTTATTAGGGGTGGGGCAGGGTTACACTGAAGCTTTCTTT	CASSLLGVGQGYTEAFF
TRBD2	14	TRBV28	NA	TRBJ2-2	TGTGCCAGCAGGCCCGCGGGGGGCACCGGGGAGCTGTTTTTT	CASRPAGGTGELFF
TRBD2	18	TRBV7-2	NA	TRBJ2-1	TGTGCCAGCAGCCTACGACTGTCTAGCGGGAGCCGTTACAATGAGCAGTTCTTC	CASSLRLSSGSRYNEQFF
NA	18	TRBV27	NA	TRBJ2-6	TGTGCCAGCAGTTTATCCCTACCACTATTCTCTGGGGCCAACGTCCTGACTTTC	CASSLSLPLFSGANVLTF
NA	16	TRBV27	few	TRBJ1-6	TGTGCCAGCAGTTTACGGCCCCACAGGGAGAATTCACCCCTCCACTTT	CASSLRPHRENSPLHF